This T cell receptor beta chain originates from a study of blood T cell repertoires in COVID-19. Assay: immunoSEQ multiplex PCR; the TCRdb copy retains only in-frame clones and omits some. Among 250,000 to 350,000 clones listed, about nine tenths were seen once. The CDR3 loop spans 13 amino acids. V shed 4 bases and J shed 4 bases, with 9 bases lying between them. Germline CDR1 and CDR2: KGHDR and SFDVKD. The specimen was peripheral blood. The source of this sequence is a woman aged 25 to 39 with COVID-19, enrolled during active disease. The chain recombines TRBV24-1 with TRBJ1-1, with D maybe TRBD1 (6 bases). The CDR3 nucleotides read TGTGCCACCAGTGACAGGGGTGTCACTGAAGCTTTCTTT. This codes for CATSDRGVTEAFF.